This T cell receptor beta chain was recorded in a study of T cells after yellow fever vaccination. Study overall: When fractions had low cell numbers, they were prepared with SMART-Seq v4 Ultra Low Input.

General study points: Across the CD4 and CD8 compartments, a small share of clonotypes was present in both.

A 5'RACE template-switching step, the method used to make TCR cDNA, added a universal primer site and UMIs. From the 5' RACE reads, TCRdb called clonotypes with MiXCR, one entry per CDR3 protein. The table records 250,000 to 300,000 distinct CDR3 sequences, approximately 8% of them present only once. V shed 2 bases and J shed 8 bases, with 12 bases lying between them. Germline V gene sequence: CDR1 SEHNR, CDR2 FQNEAQ (reference sequence). The CDR3 runs to 13 residues. Note on this clonotype: The target antigen is unknown.

The sequences come from CD4+ T cells sorted from PBMCs, collected 5 days after the yellow fever booster vaccination. The sequence derives from a man younger than 30 who received the YFV17D yellow fever vaccine. The chain combines TRBV7-9 with TRBJ1-2; D not resolved. This CDR3 reads CASSLRNTEGYTF. The DNA for the CDR3 is TGTGCCAGCAGCTTACGGAACACAGAGGGCTACACCTTC.